Listed below are T cell receptor beta chains from one sample, sequenced in a study of shared clonotypes between healthy human individuals. Only in-frame clones appear in the TCRdb table, and some are missing; sequencing was by immunoSEQ multiplex PCR. The table shows roughly 2.6 million clones, with around 94% occurring only once. Sequencing input: naive CD4+ T cells sorted from blood. These TCRs come from a young man in good health. CDR3s include the opening cysteine and the closing phenylalanine or tryptophan. Rows give clone size only sometimes, using once, few, many, or a class for an expanded clone.

V	J	size	CDR3
TRBV30	TRBJ1-4	.	CAAGTGATNEKLFF
TRBV12-5	TRBJ2-1	.	CASARTGLAGGIEQFF
TRBV4-1	TRBJ2-1	.	CASSQEGTVYNEQFF
TRBV27	TRBJ2-3	.	CASSLKTSGMGDTQYF
TRBV5-1	TRBJ2-3	.	CASSLGVLTDTQYF
TRBV19	TRBJ1-5	.	CASSIGGDNQPQHF
TRBV4-1	TRBJ2-1	.	CASSHRAGGWGSYNEQFF
TRBV5-1	TRBJ1-6	.	CASSPGTPNNSPLHF
TRBV5-4	TRBJ1-6	.	CASSSEWDRPFPEVLHF
TRBV29-1	TRBJ2-1	.	CSVEDLTNEQFF
TRBV6-5	TRBJ2-1	.	CASISSWTGYNEQFF
TRBV9	TRBJ2-5	few	CASSVATSGGQETQYF
TRBV6-1	TRBJ2-6	.	CASSGGGWEAGANVLTF
TRBV7-8	TRBJ2-3	.	CASSELAGGTDTQYF
TRBV25-1	TRBJ2-7	.	CASSEPGQATYEQYF
TRBV2	TRBJ2-5	.	CASSGRVAEETQYF
TRBV10-1	TRBJ1-4	.	CASSGGSGEKLFF
TRBV30	TRBJ2-1	.	CAWSRSGLAGKGEQFF
TRBV18	TRBJ1-1	.	CASSPGQGAGAEAFF
TRBV5-6	TRBJ2-5	.	CASIKKALEETQYF